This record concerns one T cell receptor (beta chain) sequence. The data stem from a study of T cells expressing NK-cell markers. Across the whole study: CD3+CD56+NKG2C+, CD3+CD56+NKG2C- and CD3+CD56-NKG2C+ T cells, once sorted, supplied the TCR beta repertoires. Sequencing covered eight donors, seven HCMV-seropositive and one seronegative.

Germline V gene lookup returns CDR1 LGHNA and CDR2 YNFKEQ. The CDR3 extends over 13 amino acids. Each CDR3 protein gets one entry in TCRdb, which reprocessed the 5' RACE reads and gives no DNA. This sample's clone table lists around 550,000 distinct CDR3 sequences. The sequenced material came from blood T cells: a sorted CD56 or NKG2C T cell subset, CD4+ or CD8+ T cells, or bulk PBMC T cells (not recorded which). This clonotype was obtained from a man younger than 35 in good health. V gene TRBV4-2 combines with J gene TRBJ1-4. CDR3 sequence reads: CASSLGGYEKLFF.